The clone carrying this T cell receptor (beta chain) occurred many times. The data originate from a study of blood T cell repertoires in COVID-19. Study-level background: Both acute and convalescent COVID-19 samples were obtained from the United States, Italy and Spain.

In the source study's methods: Using reference gene primer amplification, nucleated cell counts were estimated. TCRdb's copy holds only in-frame clones and misses some; the assay was immunoSEQ multiplex PCR. D and trimming come from the DNA, and the V and J calls and clone size come from that table. The data show some 240,000 clones, roughly four fifths seen once. Sequencing was carried out using peripheral blood. The clonotype was recovered from a woman aged 80 or over with acute or convalescent COVID-19.

The DNA of the CDR3 is TGTGCCAGCAGCTTGGTGGGCAGATCCTACGAGCAGTACTTC. Its translation is CASSLVGRSYEQYF. J is TRBJ2-7 and V is TRBV5-5; D call uncertain. The CDR3 is 14 amino acids. Germline CDR1 reads SGHKS; CDR2 reads YYEKEE (reference sequence). V lost 0 bases to trimming and J lost 1 base, with 8 bases between them.